The source of this T cell receptor beta chain is a study of T cell responses to AZD1222 COVID-19 vaccine. The study's findings and limits: The donor cohort was predominantly white British with a female majority, and clonal diversity may have been underestimated.

Profiled with immunoSEQ multiplex PCR; TCRdb holds only in-frame clones, not every one. Seen here are 110,000 or so clones, 88% observed once, and the top ten hold about 6%. Points on this clone: Its specificity is unknown.

The CDR3 totals 14 residues. Trimming cost V 6 bases and J 1 base; bases outside gene matches: 4. From germline, CDR1 is ENHRY and CDR2 SYGVKD. Sequenced material: peripheral blood, taken 28 days after the second AZD1222 dose. This clonotype was sampled from an adult who received the AZD1222 COVID-19 vaccine. V is TRBV10-3 and J is TRBJ1-1; the match to TRBD1 covers 8 bases. The CDR3 here is CAIRTGETNTEAFF. The CDR3 nucleotides are TGTGCCATCAGGACAGGGGAAACGAACACTGAAGCTTTCTTT.